Below, 3 T cell receptor beta chains from the same sample are listed, as sequenced in a study of T-cell reconstitution after alpha-beta-depleted transplantation in children. Preparing the TCRbeta library involved the use of unique molecular identifiers. Via MiXCR, TCRdb re-called the PCR reads, giving one row per CDR3 protein. The table has around 400,000 distinct CDR3 sequences, approximately 10% seen once. Source: PBMCs from the stem cell graft donor, taken from the stem cell graft. The receptors here all came from a human donor who donated a stem cell graft to a child with acute myeloid leukemia.

This clonotype was counted many times. The rearrangement uses TRBV12-3 or TRBV12-4 and TRBJ2-6; TRBD2 matches 7 bases. V gave up 2 bases and J gave up 2 bases; unmatched junction bases: 0. This CDR3 region has 15 residues. CDR3 bases: TGTGCCAGCAGTTTAAGCGGGGCTGGGGCCAACGTCCTGACTTTC. This sequence encodes CASSLSGAGANVLTF.

This clonotype was seen ten or more times. V is TRBV5-1 and J is TRBJ1-5, with a weak D call TRBD1 (5 bases). Germline CDR1 and CDR2: SGHRS and YFSETQ. The CDR3 is 14 amino acids. V was clipped by 7 bases and J by 3 bases, with 14 bases between them. The CDR3 sequence is CASLLGGSNQPQHF. CDR3 bases: TGCGCCAGCTTACTGGGGGGTTCCAATCAGCCCCAGCATTTT.

This sequence joins TRBV10-3 and TRBJ2-7, with TRBD2 as a possible D gene (6 bases). V shed 6 bases and J shed 0 bases, with 9 bases lying between them. Germline-derived CDR1 and CDR2 are ENHRY and SYGVKD. The CDR3 length is 13 residues. The CDR3 sequence is CAIRGRSSYEQYF. CDR3 nucleotides: TGTGCCATCAGGGGGAGGAGCTCCTACGAGCAGTACTTC.